This passage covers 25 T cell receptor beta chains from one sample sequenced in a study of T cell repertoires and leukemia-associated antigens. One entry per CDR3 protein results from TCRdb running MiXCR on the 5' RACE reads. This sample has more than 12,000 distinct CDR3 sequences, with approximately 38% found just once. No cognate antigen is known for these TCRs. Sequenced sample: CD3+ T cells sorted from blood and cultured. The receptors come from a female donor in good health.

This clonotype was detected only a few times. The germline gene is not matched at one end of the junction; a read error may be the cause. The chain employs TRBV5-1 and TRBJ2-1; the match to TRBD2 covers 8 bases. Germline assignment: CDR1 SGHRS and CDR2 YFSETQ. The CDR3 length is 13 residues. The CDR3 spells CASSQGTSNEQSF. The CDR3 DNA reads as TGCGCCAGCAGCCAGGGGACTAGTAATGAGCAGTCCTTC.

This clonotype was found a few times. The genes are TRBV2 and TRBJ2-2; 7 positions agree with TRBD1. Germline lookup yields CDR1 SNHLY and CDR2 FYNNEI. This CDR3 has 15 amino acids. The ends lost 1 base at V and 1 base at J; junction bases unmatched: 0. Written as DNA, the CDR3 is TGTGCCAGCAGTGAAGGGACAGGGAACACCGGGGAGCTGTTTTTT. Protein product: CASSEGTGNTGELFF.

A word on this clonotype: No DNA is shown, since the ends of the CDR3 on it are uncertain; the CDR3 is the one TCRdb lists. This sequence joins TRBV12-3 or TRBV12-4 and TRBJ2-2; TRBD2 is the table's D call and was not checked against the DNA. From its first to its last residue, the CDR3 has 20 amino acids. The CDR3 reads CASSPTSGHVGEQFFGELFF.

As to this clonotype: The CDR3 ends on some other residue instead of the conserved phenylalanine or tryptophan, so this is likely a read error. The gene calls are TRBV15 and TRBJ1-4; the D gene is possibly TRBD1 (6 bases). This CDR3 is 15 amino acids long. Germline assignment: CDR1 LNHNV and CDR2 YYDKDF (reference sequence). V was trimmed by 1 base and J by 7 bases, leaving 13 bases between them. DNA for the CDR3: TGTGCCACCAGCAGAGGAAAGGGAGGGGGTGAAAAACTGTTTTCT. Encoded protein: CATSRGKGGGEKLFS.

Points on this clonotype: No conserved phenylalanine or tryptophan ends this CDR3, so it is likely a read error. The chain links TRBV10-3 to TRBJ2-3, with D tentatively TRBD1 (6 bases). This CDR3 has 15 amino acids. V lost 10 bases and J lost 10, with 27 bases in between. Germline V gives CDR1 ENHRY, CDR2 SYGVKD. CDR3 amino acids: CATNLGGGFVDAQYL. CDR3 nucleotide sequence: TGTGCCACCAACCTCGGTGGGGGCTTTGTCGATGCGCAGTATCTT.

The gene calls are TRBV5-1 and TRBJ2-1; 7 bases match TRBD2. V was clipped by 4 bases and J by 0 bases; unmatched bases: 4. The CDR3 extends over 15 amino acids. Germline CDR1 is SGHRS and CDR2 is YFSETQ. In nucleotides, the CDR3 is TGCGCCAGCAGCAACCCTAGCGGCTCCTACAATGAGCAGTTCTTC. Translating it yields CASSNPSGSYNEQFF.

This clonotype is deemed medium-sized. The V call is TRBV9, the J call TRBJ2-2; 7 bases are shared with TRBD1. Trimming took 1 base from V and 0 from J; bases not matched to a gene: 12. In germline, CDR1 is SGDLS, CDR2 YYNGEE. This CDR3 contains 19 residues. CDR3 sequence reads: CASSVLGGAYGSNTGELFF. The DNA of the CDR3 is TGTGCCAGCAGCGTATTAGGGGGCGCTTACGGATCGAACACCGGGGAGCTGTTTTTT.

In its sample, this clonotype ranks as medium-sized. The chain carries TRBV12-3 or TRBV12-4 and TRBJ2-1; D may match TRBD1 or TRBD2 (5 bases each). The length of the CDR3 is 13 residues. Deletions cut 1 base from V and 7 bases from J, with 8 bases between. CDR3 residues: CASSLGGENEQFF. The DNA for the CDR3 is TGTGCCAGCAGTTTAGGAGGGGAGAATGAGCAGTTCTTC.

In regard to this clonotype: One junction end disagrees with the germline gene, perhaps due to a read error. V and J are TRBV7-9 and TRBJ2-7; a possible D gene is TRBD2 (5 bases). The CDR3 spans 13 residues. Looked up from germline, CDR1 is SEHNR and CDR2 is FQNEAQ (reference sequence). This chain's CDR3 is CAGSSRGPYEQYF. Written as DNA, the CDR3 is TGTGCCGGCAGTTCTAGAGGGCCTTACGAGCAGTACTTC.

This clonotype counts as medium-sized. The chain links TRBV4-1 to TRBJ2-2; 7 bases agree with TRBD1. J lost 0 bases, V lost 4 bases, and 5 bases had no gene match. CDR1 is MGHRA, CDR2 YSYEKL, per germline. The CDR3 is 16 residues long. The CDR3 loop reads CASSLRTGTNTGELFF. The DNA for the CDR3 is TGCGCCAGCAGCCTACGGACAGGAACGAACACCGGGGAGCTGTTTTTT.

This clonotype is medium-sized within its sample. The chain joins TRBV20-1 to TRBJ2-7; 7 bases map to TRBD2. CDR1 is DFQATT, CDR2 SNEGSKA, per germline (reference sequence). V lost 7 bases and J lost 5; bases outside the gene matches: 14. This CDR3 has 14 residues. The CDR3 reads CSVKKAGEVDEQYF. The CDR3 DNA follows: TGCAGTGTCAAGAAGGCGGGAGAGGTCGACGAGCAGTACTTC.

This clonotype showed up many times. The chain has TRBV6-1 and TRBJ1-2, with TRBD1 matching over 7 bases. This CDR3 contains 15 residues. Unmatched junction bases numbered 10, after V lost 5 bases and J lost 4 bases. CDR1 is MNHNS and CDR2 is SASEGT in the germline V gene. The CDR3 DNA is TGTGCCAGCAGTTCTTGGACAGGCGACCTCTATGGCTACACCTTC. Residues: CASSSWTGDLYGYTF.

This clonotype is deemed medium-sized. The chain recombines TRBV29-1 with TRBJ2-1; 7 nucleotides agree with TRBD1. The CDR3 contains 13 residues. J gave up 3 bases and V 4 bases, and 3 bases lay outside the gene matches. Germline assignment: CDR1 SQVTM and CDR2 ANQGSEA. The CDR3 coding sequence is TGCAGCGTTGGCTGGGACAGCTACAATGAGCAGTTCTTC. This sequence encodes CSVGWDSYNEQFF.

The gene calls are TRBV20-1 and TRBJ2-1, with D possibly TRBD2 on 6 matching bases. V dropped 1 base and J dropped 10 bases, with 20 bases sitting between them. Per germline, CDR1 DFQATT and CDR2 SNEGSKA (reference sequence). There are 15 residues in the CDR3. CDR3 sequence (DNA): TGCAGTGCTAGAGGTCCGTTGGGAAGTGGGAGGGAGCAGTTCTTC. This encodes CSARGPLGSGREQFF.

J is TRBJ2-2 and V is TRBV5-1; D not certain. V was cut by 10 bases and J by 2 bases, with 9 bases left in between. CDR1 is SGHRS, CDR2 YFSETQ, per germline. This CDR3 is built from 12 residues. In DNA form, the CDR3 reads TGCGCCGGCGGAATTAACACCGGGGAGCTGTTTTTT. Translation gives CAGGINTGELFF.

This clonotype is deemed medium-sized. The chain carries TRBV9 and TRBJ2-1; TRBD2 might be the D (7 bases). V dropped 0 bases and J dropped 2 bases, with 18 bases sitting between them. This CDR3 comprises 18 residues. Germline-derived CDR1 and CDR2 are SGDLS and YYNGEE. The CDR3 nucleotides are TGTGCCAGCAGCGTAGAGGGGGGGGCTAGCGCAGCCTACAATGAGCAGTTCTTC. This sequence encodes CASSVEGGASAAYNEQFF.

The table lists this clonotype with a few counts. V usage is TRBV5-1 and J usage is TRBJ2-7; a weak D match, TRBD1 (6 bases). CDR1 and CDR2 (germline): SGHRS, YFSETQ. The CDR3 spans 20 residues. Trimming removed 0 bases at V and 5 bases at J, with 30 bases between. In DNA, the CDR3 is TGCGCCAGCAGCTTGGGGACAGCTACTCACCAAAACCCTCTCGTGCACGAGCAGTACTTC. It is translated as CASSLGTATHQNPLVHEQYF.

Details on this clonotype: At one boundary the junction diverges from the germline segment, which might be a read error. The chain combines TRBV11-1 with TRBJ2-7; D is unresolved. The CDR3 is 13 amino acids. CDR1 SGHAT and CDR2 FQDESV come from the germline V gene (reference sequence). The CDR3: CASSPPSSCEQYF. The DNA for the CDR3 is TGTGCCAGCAGCCCTCCAAGCTCCTGCGAGCAGTACTTC.

With regard to this clonotype: This is likely a read error, given that the CDR3 carries no conserved phenylalanine or tryptophan at its end. The chain links TRBV10-3 to TRBJ2-2; D is tentatively TRBD1 or TRBD2 (5 bases each). Looked up from germline, CDR1 is ENHRY and CDR2 is SYGVKD. The CDR3 extends over 12 amino acids. The CDR3 coding sequence is TGTGCCATTGCCAAAGGGGCCGGGGAACTGTTTCTT. Translation gives CAIAKGAGELFL.

V gene TRBV18 combines with J gene TRBJ2-5; a weak D match, TRBD2 (5 bases). Deletions cut 10 bases from V and 3 bases from J, with 15 bases between. The V gene's germline CDR1 is KGHSH and CDR2 LQKENI. The CDR3 consists of 13 residues. This CDR3 reads CANSPGIKETQYF. The CDR3 region has the DNA TGTGCCAACTCGCCGGGGATAAAAGAGACCCAGTACTTC.

The rearrangement links TRBV6-6 to TRBJ1-2, with D maybe TRBD1 (6 bases). Per germline, CDR1 MNHNY and CDR2 SVGAGI (reference sequence). This CDR3 has 14 amino acids. The ends were cut back, 4 bases at V and 4 bases at J, with 13 bases in the middle. For the CDR3, the DNA is TGTGCCAGCAGTTCCCAGGGGCATAGCTATGGCTACACCTTC. It is translated as CASSSQGHSYGYTF.

This clonotype was observed a handful of times. The V and J genes are TRBV28 and TRBJ2-3; D is undetermined. The CDR3 covers 11 residues. CDR1 and CDR2 (germline): MDHEN, SYDVKM. V was trimmed by 5 bases and J by 5 bases, leaving 5 bases between them. As DNA, the CDR3 is TGTGCCAGCAGTCCCTTAGATACGCAGTATTTT. Protein sequence: CASSPLDTQYF.

This clonotype qualifies as medium-sized. The chain has TRBV7-6 and TRBJ1-2; TRBD1 agrees at 10 bases. The CDR3 consists of 15 residues. Germline V gene data show CDR1 as SGHVS and CDR2 as FNYEAQ. V dropped 1 base and J dropped 6; count of bases not matched to a gene: 5. DNA for the CDR3: TGTGCCAGCAGCTTAGGACCGGGACAGGGGAATGGCTACACCTTC. Protein product: CASSLGPGQGNGYTF.

In this sample, this clonotype is medium-sized. The chain is built from TRBV4-1 and TRBJ2-3; D remains ambiguous. The V end lost 4 bases, the J end lost 3 bases, and 11 bases lay between the germline ends. Germline CDR1 is MGHRA and CDR2 is YSYEKL. The length of the CDR3 is 14 residues. Here the CDR3 DNA reads TGCGCCAGCAGCCTCGACCCTGGGACAGATACGCAGTATTTT. This encodes CASSLDPGTDTQYF.

The sample holds one count of this clonotype. The junction and the germline gene differ at one end; a read error may be behind it. The CDR3, as DNA: TGTGCCAGCAGCCCGGGACAGGCCTCTGGGGCCAACGTCCTGGCTTTC. Translated, it gives CASSPGQASGANVLAF. This chain links TRBV12-3 or TRBV12-4 with TRBJ2-6, with TRBD1 matching over 8 bases. CDR3 length equals 16 residues.